Reported below is one T cell receptor beta chain. There is no known antigen for this receptor. No base qualities exist here, and no much larger clone lies one base off it. After removal of 4 bases from V and 8 bases from J, the junction retains 11 bases not matched to a gene. CDR1 and CDR2, looked up from the germline V gene, are SGHTS and YDEGEE. The CDR3 runs 15 residues from the cysteine to the phenylalanine. This entry keeps only the CDR3 DNA: 45 bases, framed from base 1. In Seattle, one collaborating source enrolled patients while the infection was active and tracked those patients longitudinally over the course of disease. The collaborating institutions used their own protocols to collect whole blood in K2EDTA tubes. For TCRbeta analysis, collaborator samples were shipped as frozen whole blood, as isolated PBMCs, or as DNA extracted from either sample type. The source of the sample is a study of blood T cell repertoires in COVID-19 (dated by TCRdb to 2018 to 2020). Context from the whole study: The collaborator samples originated in the United States, Italy and Spain and spanned the acute and convalescent phases of COVID-19. HLA class I and class II types, where available, came from metadata supplied by the sample provider rather than from assay-based typing. The repertoires were made available in a free public database intended to serve as a resource for research on the immune response to SARS-CoV-2. Samples came from the ongoing ImmuneRACE study (first 160 participants) plus 1,254 subjects from 6 global collaborators. The prospective study material was composed of cDNA or gDNA derived from T cells, B-cell-depleted T cells, or PBMCs. Nearly every sample came with metadata listing a de-identified subject ID, COVID-19 status, age in years and sex. The dataset comprised deeply sampled blood TCRbeta repertoires from subjects exposed to, actively infected with, or recovered from COVID-19.

Results the study describes overall, beyond this receptor: How much clinical and demographic metadata was included differed by source and by participant, and the metadata was provided uncurated.

The immunoSEQ Assay, a bias-controlled multiplex PCR, was used to amplify TCRbeta CDR3 regions from genomic DNA. As for how the authors treated the data: Within the assay, amplification of reference gene primers was used to estimate how many nucleated cells each sample contained. To quantify the absolute abundance of each unique TCRbeta CDR3 rearrangement, sequence reads were collapsed and filtered. For each sample, productive Simpson clonality was calculated by taking the square root of Simpson's diversity index across productive rearrangements. Drawn from immuneACCESS, this table holds only the in-frame rearrangements with V and J called that TCRdb kept. Clones are partly lost; checked studies trace under half to an unresolved V gene and leave the rest unexplained. The V and J calls and the clone size are those of that table, but D and trimming were determined from the DNA. The sample has about 160,000 clones on record, approximately 81% of them singletons. The top ten clonotypes cover 7.5% to 8.5% of the sample.

Material: peripheral blood. The receptor chain draws on TRBV5-8 and TRBJ1-1, and TRBD1 matches 10 of the central bases. This clonotype originated in a woman aged 60-70 years with COVID-19, enrolled during active disease. The CDR3 amino acid sequence is: CASSPRDRGLREAFF. The DNA sequence is given as TGTGCCAGCAGCCCAAGGGACAGGGGCCTTAGGGAAGCTTTCTTT.